This note documents a single TCR beta chain sequence. Generated by immunoSEQ multiplex PCR, the TCRdb table keeps only in-frame clones and is missing some. The sample has approximately 280,000 clones, around 90% seen once. These data originate in a study of blood T cell repertoires in COVID-19. Enrolled through a virtual design, the participants were between 18 and 89 years of age and came from under 30 US areas. Sequencing used PBMCs or T cells enriched from blood (not recorded which). The receptor was derived from a woman aged 18-30 years with acute COVID-19.

CDR3 amino acids: CASCEGGWNTEAFF. As DNA, the CDR3 is TGTGCCAGCTGTGAAGGGGGCTGGAACACTGAAGCTTTCTTT. The chain has TRBV27 and TRBJ1-1; 7 bases map to TRBD1. V lost 8 bases, J lost 1 base, and 7 bases stayed unmatched. The CDR3 spans 14 residues. Germline CDR1 is MNHEY and CDR2 is SMNVEV (reference sequence).